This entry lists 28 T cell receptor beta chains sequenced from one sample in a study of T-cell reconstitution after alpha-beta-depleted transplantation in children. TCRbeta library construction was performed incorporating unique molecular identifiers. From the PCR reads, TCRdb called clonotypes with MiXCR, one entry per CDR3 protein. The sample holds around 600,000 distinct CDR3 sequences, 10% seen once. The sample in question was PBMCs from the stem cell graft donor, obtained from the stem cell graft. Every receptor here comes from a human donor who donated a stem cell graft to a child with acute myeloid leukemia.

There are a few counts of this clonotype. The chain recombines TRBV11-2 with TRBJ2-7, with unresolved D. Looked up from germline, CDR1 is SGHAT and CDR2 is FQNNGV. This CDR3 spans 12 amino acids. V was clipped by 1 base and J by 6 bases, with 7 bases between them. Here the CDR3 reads CASSLGVSEQYF. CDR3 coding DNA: TGTGCCAGCAGCTTAGGGGTGAGCGAGCAGTACTTC. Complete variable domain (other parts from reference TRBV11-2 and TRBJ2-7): EAGVAQSPRYKIIEKRQSVAFWCNPISGHATLYWYQQILGQGPKLLIQFQNNGVVDDSQLPKDRFSAERLKGVDSTLKIQPAKLEDSAVYLCASSLGVSEQYFGPGTRLTVT.

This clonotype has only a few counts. The chain's CDR3 is CAISPDRSTYNEQFF. The CDR3 bases are TGTGCCATCAGTCCGGACAGGAGTACGTACAATGAGCAGTTCTTC. This sequence joins TRBV10-3 and TRBJ2-1, with TRBD1 matching over 7 bases. Looked up from germline, CDR1 is ENHRY and CDR2 is SYGVKD. Germline trimming cut 5 bases from V and 4 bases from J; bases unmatched to any gene: 8. The CDR3 totals 15 residues.

Written as DNA, the CDR3 is TGCAGTGCTAGACCGGGACAGGGGTATGAAAAACTGTTTTTT. Encoded protein: CSARPGQGYEKLFF. The rearrangement uses TRBV20-1 and TRBJ1-4; TRBD1 matches 10 bases. Germline V gene data show CDR1 as DFQATT and CDR2 as SNEGSKA (reference sequence). The junction had 3 bases not matched to a gene; V was cut back by 2 bases and J by 6 bases. This CDR3 has 14 residues.

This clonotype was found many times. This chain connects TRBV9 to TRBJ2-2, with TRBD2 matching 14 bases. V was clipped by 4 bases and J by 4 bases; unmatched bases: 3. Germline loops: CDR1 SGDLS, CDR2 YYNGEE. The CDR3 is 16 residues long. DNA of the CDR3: TGTGCCAGCAGCACTGGGACTAGCGGGAGCACCGGGGAGCTGTTTTTT. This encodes CASSTGTSGSTGELFF.

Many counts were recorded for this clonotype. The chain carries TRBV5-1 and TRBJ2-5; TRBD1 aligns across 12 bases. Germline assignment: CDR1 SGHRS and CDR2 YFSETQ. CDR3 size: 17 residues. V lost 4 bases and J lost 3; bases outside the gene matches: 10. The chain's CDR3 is CASSRDRGLRSEETQYF. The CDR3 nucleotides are TGCGCCAGCAGCCGGGACAGGGGGCTTCGGTCGGAAGAGACCCAGTACTTC.

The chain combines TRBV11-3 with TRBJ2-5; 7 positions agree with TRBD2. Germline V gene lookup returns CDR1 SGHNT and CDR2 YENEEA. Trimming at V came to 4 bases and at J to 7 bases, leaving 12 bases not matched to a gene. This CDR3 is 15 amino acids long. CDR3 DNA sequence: TGTGCCAGCAGCTCCCGGGGGGAGCAGAGTGGGACCCAGTACTTC. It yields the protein CASSSRGEQSGTQYF. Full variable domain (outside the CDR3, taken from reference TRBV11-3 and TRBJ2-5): EAGVVQSPRYKIIEKKQPVAFWCNPISGHNTLYWYLQNLGQGPELLIRYENEEAVDDSQLPKDRFSAERLKGVDSTLKIQPAELGDSAVYLCASSSRGEQSGTQYFGPGTRLLVL.

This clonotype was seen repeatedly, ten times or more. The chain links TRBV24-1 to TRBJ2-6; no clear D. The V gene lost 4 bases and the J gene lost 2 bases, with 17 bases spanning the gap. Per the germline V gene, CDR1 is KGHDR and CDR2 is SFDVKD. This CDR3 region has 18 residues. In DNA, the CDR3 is TGTGCCACCAGTGACCCCCGACCCAACGTGGCTGGGGCCAACGTCCTGACTTTC. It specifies CATSDPRPNVAGANVLTF.

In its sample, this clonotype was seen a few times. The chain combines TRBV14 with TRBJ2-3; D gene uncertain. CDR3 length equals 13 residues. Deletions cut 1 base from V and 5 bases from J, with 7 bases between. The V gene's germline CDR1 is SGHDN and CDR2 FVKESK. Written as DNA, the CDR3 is TGTGCCAGCAGCCAAGTAAACCGAGATACGCAGTATTTT. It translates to CASSQVNRDTQYF. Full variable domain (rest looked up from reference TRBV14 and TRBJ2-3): EAGVTQFPSHSVIEKGQTVTLRCDPISGHDNLYWYRRVMGKEIKFLLHFVKESKQDESGMPNNRFLAERTGGTYSTLKVQPAELEDSGVYFCASSQVNRDTQYFGPGTRLTVL.

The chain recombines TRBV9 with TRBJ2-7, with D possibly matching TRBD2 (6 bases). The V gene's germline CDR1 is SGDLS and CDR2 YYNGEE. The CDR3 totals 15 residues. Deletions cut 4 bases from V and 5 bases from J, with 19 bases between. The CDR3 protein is CASSPSGTQPHEQYF. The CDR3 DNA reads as TGTGCCAGCAGCCCCTCCGGGACTCAACCCCACGAGCAGTACTTC.

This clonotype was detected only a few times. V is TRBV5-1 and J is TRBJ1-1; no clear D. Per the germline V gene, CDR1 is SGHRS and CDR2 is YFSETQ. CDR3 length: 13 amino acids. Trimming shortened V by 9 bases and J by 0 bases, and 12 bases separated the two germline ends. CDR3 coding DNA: TGCGCCACCCAGCTTGATCTGAACACTGAAGCTTTCTTT. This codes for CATQLDLNTEAFF.

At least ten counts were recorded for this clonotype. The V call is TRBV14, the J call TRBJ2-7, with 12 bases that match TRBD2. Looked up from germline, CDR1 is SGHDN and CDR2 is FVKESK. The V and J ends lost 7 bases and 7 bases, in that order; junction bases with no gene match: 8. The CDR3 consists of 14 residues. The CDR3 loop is CASTRTSGIGEQYF. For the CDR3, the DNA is TGTGCCAGCACCCGGACTAGCGGGATTGGGGAGCAGTACTTC.

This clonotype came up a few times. The CDR3 loop reads CASNRGVHSNQPQHF. In DNA, the CDR3 is TGTGCCAGCAACCGGGGAGTTCATAGCAATCAGCCCCAGCATTTT. The chain recombines TRBV6-2 or TRBV6-3 with TRBJ1-5, with D unclear. There are 15 residues in the CDR3. Germline CDR1 and CDR2: MNHEY and SVGEGT. Trimming stripped 7 bases from V and 0 bases from J, with 13 bases between.

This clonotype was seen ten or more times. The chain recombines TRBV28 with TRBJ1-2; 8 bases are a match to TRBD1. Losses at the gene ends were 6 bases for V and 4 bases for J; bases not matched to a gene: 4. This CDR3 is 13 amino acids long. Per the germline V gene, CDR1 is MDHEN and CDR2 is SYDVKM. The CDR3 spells CASRGQDSYGYTF. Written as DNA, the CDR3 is TGTGCCAGCAGGGGACAGGACAGCTATGGCTACACCTTC.

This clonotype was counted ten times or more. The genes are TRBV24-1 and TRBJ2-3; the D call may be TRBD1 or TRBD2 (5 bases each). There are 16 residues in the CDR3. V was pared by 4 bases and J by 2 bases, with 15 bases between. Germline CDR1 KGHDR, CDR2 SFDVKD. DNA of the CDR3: TGTGCCACCAGTGACACCATGGGGGACCTCACAGATACGCAGTATTTT. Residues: CATSDTMGDLTDTQYF.

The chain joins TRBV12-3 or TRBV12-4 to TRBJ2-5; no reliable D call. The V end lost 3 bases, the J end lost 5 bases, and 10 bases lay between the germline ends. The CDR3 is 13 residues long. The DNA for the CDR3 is TGTGCCAGCAGTTTGATCGGGCCGGAGACCCAGTACTTC. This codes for CASSLIGPETQYF.

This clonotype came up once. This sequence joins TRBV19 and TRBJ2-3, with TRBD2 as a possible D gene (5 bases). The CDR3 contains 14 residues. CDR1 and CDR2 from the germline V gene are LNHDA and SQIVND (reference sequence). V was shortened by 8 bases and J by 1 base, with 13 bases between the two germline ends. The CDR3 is CASSPRERTDTQYF. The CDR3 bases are TGTGCCAGTTCCCCACGGGAACGCACAGATACGCAGTATTTT.

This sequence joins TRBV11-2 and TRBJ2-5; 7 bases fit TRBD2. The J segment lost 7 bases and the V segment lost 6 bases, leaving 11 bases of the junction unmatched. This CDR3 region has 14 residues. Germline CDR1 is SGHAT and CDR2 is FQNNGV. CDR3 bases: TGTGCCAGCAGGATTAGCGGGTCAGGTGGGACCCAGTACTTC. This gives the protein CASRISGSGGTQYF. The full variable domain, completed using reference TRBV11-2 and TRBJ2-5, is EAGVAQSPRYKIIEKRQSVAFWCNPISGHATLYWYQQILGQGPKLLIQFQNNGVVDDSQLPKDRFSAERLKGVDSTLKIQPAKLEDSAVYLCASRISGSGGTQYFGPGTRLLVL.

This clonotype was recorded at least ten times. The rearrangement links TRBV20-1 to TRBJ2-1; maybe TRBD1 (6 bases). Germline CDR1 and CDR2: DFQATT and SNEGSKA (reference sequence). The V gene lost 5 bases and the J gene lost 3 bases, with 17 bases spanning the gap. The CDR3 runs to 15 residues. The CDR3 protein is CSAPPTGTIYNEQFF. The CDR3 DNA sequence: TGCAGTGCTCCACCCACTGGGACAATCTACAATGAGCAGTTCTTC.

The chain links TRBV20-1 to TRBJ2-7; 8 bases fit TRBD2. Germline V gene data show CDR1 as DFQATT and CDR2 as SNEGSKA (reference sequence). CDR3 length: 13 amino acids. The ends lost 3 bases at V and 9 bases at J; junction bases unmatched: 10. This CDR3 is CSASVWDREGQYF. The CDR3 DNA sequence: TGCAGTGCTAGCGTCTGGGACCGGGAGGGGCAGTACTTC.

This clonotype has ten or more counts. CDR3 sequence: CASSQSAYGEITGELFF. The DNA for the CDR3 is TGTGCCAGCAGCCAAAGCGCCTACGGGGAAATAACCGGGGAGCTGTTTTTT. The chain has TRBV4-2 and TRBJ2-2, with D perhaps matching TRBD2 (5 bases). This CDR3 has 17 residues. Germline CDR1 is LGHNA and CDR2 is YNFKEQ. Trimming pared 2 bases from V and 5 bases from J, leaving 18 bases between.

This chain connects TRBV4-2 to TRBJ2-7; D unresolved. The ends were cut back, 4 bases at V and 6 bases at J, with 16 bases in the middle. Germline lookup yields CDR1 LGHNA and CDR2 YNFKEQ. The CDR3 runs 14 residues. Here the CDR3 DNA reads TGTGCCAGCAGCCCCAGGTCTCCAATTTCCGAGCAGTACTTC. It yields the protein CASSPRSPISEQYF.

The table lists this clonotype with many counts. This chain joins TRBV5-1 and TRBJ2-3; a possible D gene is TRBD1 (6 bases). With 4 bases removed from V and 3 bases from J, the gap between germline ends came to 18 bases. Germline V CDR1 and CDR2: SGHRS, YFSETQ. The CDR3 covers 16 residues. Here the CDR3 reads CASSRTVVISTDTQYF. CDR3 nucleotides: TGCGCCAGCAGCCGGACAGTTGTCATCAGTACAGATACGCAGTATTTT.

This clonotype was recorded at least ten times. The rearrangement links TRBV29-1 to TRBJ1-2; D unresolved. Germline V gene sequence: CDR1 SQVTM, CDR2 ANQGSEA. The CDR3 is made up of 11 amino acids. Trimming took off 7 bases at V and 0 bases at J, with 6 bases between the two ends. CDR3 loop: CSALANYGYTF. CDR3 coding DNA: TGCAGCGCCCTAGCTAACTATGGCTACACCTTC. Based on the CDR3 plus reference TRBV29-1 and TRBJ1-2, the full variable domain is SAVISQKPSRDICQRGTSLTIQCQVDSQVTMMFWYRQQPGQSLTLIATANQGSEATYESGFVIDKFPISRPNLTFSTLTVSNMSPEDSSIYLCSALANYGYTFGSGTRLTVV.

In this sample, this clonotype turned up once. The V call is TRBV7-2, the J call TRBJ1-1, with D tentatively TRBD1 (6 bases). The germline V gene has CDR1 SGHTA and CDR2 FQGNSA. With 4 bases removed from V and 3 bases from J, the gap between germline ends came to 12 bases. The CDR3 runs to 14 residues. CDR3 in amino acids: CASSWGGRYTEAFF. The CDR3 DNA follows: TGTGCCAGCAGCTGGGGGGGGCGATACACTGAAGCTTTCTTT.

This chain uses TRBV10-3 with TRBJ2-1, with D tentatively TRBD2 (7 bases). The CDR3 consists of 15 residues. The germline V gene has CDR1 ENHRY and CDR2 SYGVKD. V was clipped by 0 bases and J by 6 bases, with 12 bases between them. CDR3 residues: CAISESGGQANEQFF. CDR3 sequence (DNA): TGTGCCATCAGTGAGTCGGGGGGGCAGGCCAATGAGCAGTTCTTC.

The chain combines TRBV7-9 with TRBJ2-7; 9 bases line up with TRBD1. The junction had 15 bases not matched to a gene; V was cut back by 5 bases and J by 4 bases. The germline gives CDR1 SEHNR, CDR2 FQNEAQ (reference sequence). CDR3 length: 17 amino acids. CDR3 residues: CASSLSTRQGGQYEQYF. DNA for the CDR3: TGTGCCAGCAGCCTTTCCACCCGACAGGGGGGTCAGTACGAGCAGTACTTC. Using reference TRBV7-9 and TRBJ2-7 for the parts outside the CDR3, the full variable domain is DTGVSQNPRHKITKRGQNVTFRCDPISEHNRLYWYRQTLGQGPEFLTYFQNEAQLEKSRLLSDRFSAERPKGSFSTLEIQRTEQGDSAMYLCASSLSTRQGGQYEQYFGPGTRLTVT.

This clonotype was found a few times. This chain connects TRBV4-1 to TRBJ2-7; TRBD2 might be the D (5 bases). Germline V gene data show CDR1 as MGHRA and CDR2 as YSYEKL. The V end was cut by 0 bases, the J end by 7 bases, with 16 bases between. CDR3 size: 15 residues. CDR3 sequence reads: CASSQETKGRREQYF. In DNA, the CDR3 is TGCGCCAGCAGCCAAGAGACAAAAGGGAGACGAGAGCAGTACTTC.

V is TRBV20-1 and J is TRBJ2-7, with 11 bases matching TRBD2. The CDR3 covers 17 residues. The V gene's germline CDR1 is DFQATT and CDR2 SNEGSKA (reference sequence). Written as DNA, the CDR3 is TGCTGCGCTACCACTAGCGGGAGATCCTCGAGCTCCTACGAGCAGTACTTC. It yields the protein CCATTSGRSSSSYEQYF.